Below, 15 T cell receptor beta chains from the same sample are listed, as sequenced in a study of T cell responses to AZD1222 COVID-19 vaccine. TCRdb's copy holds only in-frame clones and misses some; the assay was immunoSEQ multiplex PCR. The sample yields 120,000 to 150,000 clones, 90% to 95% seen once. Sequencing was performed on peripheral blood, taken on day 0 of AZD1222 vaccination. These receptors all stem from an adult in good health.

This chain uses TRBV18 with TRBJ2-3; D is perhaps TRBD1 or TRBD2 (5 bases each). The germline V gene encodes CDR1 KGHSH and CDR2 LQKENI. This CDR3 spans 14 amino acids. V dropped 8 bases and J dropped 3 bases, with 15 bases sitting between them. The CDR3 nucleotides read TGTGCCAGCCAGGGACGGGGAGCAACAGATACGCAGTATTTT. Protein: CASQGRGATDTQYF.

The chain recombines TRBV6-1 with TRBJ2-7; 13 bases are shared with TRBD2. This CDR3 region has 18 residues. With 4 bases clipped from V and 3 bases from J, the junction kept 12 bases outside the gene matches. Germline V gene lookup returns CDR1 MNHNS and CDR2 SASEGT. The CDR3 bases are TGTGCCAGCAGTGCGCGACTAGCGGGGGGCTCTTTTAACTACGAGCAGTACTTC. It is translated as CASSARLAGGSFNYEQYF.

The chain has TRBV3-1 (or the pseudogene TRBV3-2) and TRBJ2-5, with TRBD1 matching over 10 bases. Germline CDR1 LGHDT, CDR2 YNNKEL (reference sequence). The CDR3 has 13 residues. V lost 5 bases to trimming and J lost 7 bases; unmatched junction nucleotides: 4. Here the CDR3 DNA reads TGTGCCAGCAGCGGGACAGGGGTTGGGACCCAGTACTTC. The encoded protein is CASSGTGVGTQYF.

This chain links TRBV18 with TRBJ2-3, with D uncertain. Germline V gene sequence: CDR1 KGHSH, CDR2 LQKENI. This CDR3 has 14 amino acids. The germline V and J ends were trimmed by 3 bases and 1 base, with 8 bases remaining between them. This chain's CDR3 is CASSPFGGTDTQYF. Here the CDR3 DNA reads TGTGCCAGCTCACCTTTCGGAGGCACAGATACGCAGTATTTT.

The CDR3 reads CASSKQGAGNTEAFF. The CDR3 region has the DNA TGTGCCAGCAGCAAGCAGGGGGCAGGGAACACTGAAGCTTTCTTT. V gene TRBV5-6 combines with J gene TRBJ1-1, with 8 bases matching TRBD1. This CDR3 is built from 15 residues. The junction had 6 bases not matched to a gene; V was cut back by 4 bases and J by 1 base. Per germline, CDR1 SGHDT and CDR2 YYEEEE. Based on the CDR3 plus reference TRBV5-6 and TRBJ1-1, the full variable domain is DAGVTQSPTHLIKTRGQQVTLRCSPKSGHDTVSWYQQALGQGPQFIFQYYEEEERQRGNFPDRFSGHQFPNYSSELNVNALLLGDSALYLCASSKQGAGNTEAFFGQGTRLTVV.

The chain uses TRBV3-1 (or the pseudogene TRBV3-2) and TRBJ2-3; TRBD2 aligns across 8 bases. The J segment lost 5 bases and the V segment lost 0 bases, leaving 4 bases of the junction unmatched. The germline CDR1 and CDR2 sequences are LGHDT and YNNKEL (reference sequence). This CDR3 comprises 15 residues. The chain's CDR3 is CASSQETRGGDTQYF. The CDR3 DNA reads TGTGCCAGCAGCCAAGAGACCCGGGGGGGAGATACGCAGTATTTT.

This clone was recorded a few times. The V and J genes are TRBV2 and TRBJ2-7, with D possibly called TRBD1 or TRBD2 (5 bases each). V shed 2 bases and J shed 3 bases, with 11 bases lying between them. This CDR3 spans 14 amino acids. Germline CDR1 SNHLY, CDR2 FYNNEI. In DNA, the CDR3 is TGTGCCAGCAGTGAACGGGGACGGAACTACGAGCAGTACTTC. Translating gives CASSERGRNYEQYF.

The CDR3 coding sequence is TGTGCCAGCAGCTTTAGAGAGGACGGACGCGAGCAGTTCTTC. As protein: CASSFREDGREQFF. This chain links TRBV5-4 with TRBJ2-1; D is unclear. Germline CDR1 SGHNT, CDR2 YYREEE (reference sequence). This CDR3 region has 14 residues. V lost 2 bases and J 10 bases, leaving 16 bases between the germline ends.

V and J are TRBV5-1 and TRBJ1-4, with D perhaps TRBD1 (5 bases). The germline V gene has CDR1 SGHRS and CDR2 YFSETQ. The CDR3 length is 14 residues. V was clipped by 3 bases and J by 7 bases, with 13 bases between them. The CDR3 DNA follows: TGCGCCAGCAGCTCACAGGCCTGGGGTGAAAAACTGTTTTTT. This codes for CASSSQAWGEKLFF. Full variable domain (outside the CDR3, taken from reference TRBV5-1 and TRBJ1-4): KAGVTQTPRYLIKTRGQQVTLSCSPISGHRSVSWYQQTPGQGLQFLFEYFSETQRNKGNFPGRFSGRQFSNSRSEMNVSTLELGDSALYLCASSSQAWGEKLFFGSGTQLSVL.

This sequence joins TRBV28 and TRBJ1-2; 11 nucleotides align to TRBD1. With V trimmed by 6 bases and J by 6 bases, 9 bases remained unmatched. Looked up from germline, CDR1 is MDHEN and CDR2 is SYDVKM. This CDR3 has 15 amino acids. The CDR3 protein is CASSLTPGQGDGYTF. CDR3 nucleotides: TGTGCCAGCAGCCTAACCCCGGGACAGGGGGATGGCTACACCTTC.

V and J are TRBV6-5 and TRBJ2-7; TRBD2 aligns across 12 bases. This CDR3 spans 14 amino acids. J lost 2 bases, V lost 5 bases, and 1 base had no gene match. The germline gives CDR1 MNHEY, CDR2 SVGAGI. CDR3 protein: CASSRTSGAYEQYF. DNA of the CDR3: TGTGCCAGCAGTCGGACTAGCGGGGCCTACGAGCAGTACTTC.

CDR3 DNA sequence: TGTGCCAGCAGCCAAGAGTTAGGGGTTGGGATCTATGGCTACACCTTC. It is translated as CASSQELGVGIYGYTF. The chain employs TRBV4-2 and TRBJ1-2; a possible D gene is TRBD1 (5 bases). Germline V gives CDR1 LGHNA, CDR2 YNFKEQ. V lost 0 bases and J lost 4, with 15 bases in between. The CDR3 length is 16 residues.

The V call is TRBV6-5, the J call TRBJ2-7; D is perhaps TRBD2 (6 bases). Trimming pared 6 bases from V and 0 bases from J, leaving 12 bases between. The CDR3 covers 14 residues. Germline-derived CDR1 and CDR2 are MNHEY and SVGAGI. The CDR3 nucleotides read TGTGCCAGCAGCGAGGGACTCATCTCCTACGAGCAGTACTTC. This codes for CASSEGLISYEQYF.

V is TRBV7-8 and J is TRBJ2-5; possibly TRBD1 for D (7 bases). This CDR3 is built from 14 residues. Trimming shortened V by 8 bases and J by 5 bases, and 18 bases separated the two germline ends. CDR1 and CDR2 (germline): SGHVS, FQNEAQ. This chain's CDR3 is CASRFRGVSETQYF. CDR3 nucleotide sequence: TGTGCCAGCCGATTCAGGGGGGTCAGTGAGACCCAGTACTTC.

The V gene is TRBV5-1, the J gene TRBJ2-3, with TRBD1 as a possible D gene (5 bases). Trimming took 0 bases from V and 6 from J, leaving 8 bases between them. The germline V gene has CDR1 SGHRS and CDR2 YFSETQ. This CDR3 spans 13 amino acids. This CDR3 is CASSLEAGDTQYF. The CDR3 nucleotides read TGCGCCAGCAGCTTGGAGGCAGGGGATACGCAGTATTTT.